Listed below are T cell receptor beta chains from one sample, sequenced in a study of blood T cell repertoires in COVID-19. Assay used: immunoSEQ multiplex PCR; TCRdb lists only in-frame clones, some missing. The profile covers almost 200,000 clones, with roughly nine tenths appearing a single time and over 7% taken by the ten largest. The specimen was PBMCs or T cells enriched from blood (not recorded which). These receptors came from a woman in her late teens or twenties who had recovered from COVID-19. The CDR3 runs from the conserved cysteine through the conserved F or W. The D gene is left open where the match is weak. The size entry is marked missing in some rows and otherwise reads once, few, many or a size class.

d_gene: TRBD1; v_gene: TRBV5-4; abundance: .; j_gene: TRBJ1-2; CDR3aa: CASSLAGQGDRSYTF; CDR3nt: TGTGCCAGCAGCTTGGCGGGCCAGGGGGATAGAAGCTACACCTTC
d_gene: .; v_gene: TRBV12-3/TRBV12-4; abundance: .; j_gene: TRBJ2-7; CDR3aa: CASSLGPEQYF; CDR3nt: TGTGCCAGCAGTTTAGGGCCCGAGCAGTACTTC
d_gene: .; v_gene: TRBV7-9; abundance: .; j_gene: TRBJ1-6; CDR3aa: CASSKSGTPYNSPLHF; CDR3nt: TGTGCCAGCAGCAAGAGTGGGACACCGTATAATTCACCCCTCCACTTT
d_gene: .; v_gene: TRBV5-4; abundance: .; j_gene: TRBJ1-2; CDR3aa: CASSFPGQTSNYGYTF; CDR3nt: TGTGCCAGCAGCTTTCCCGGACAGACATCTAACTATGGCTACACCTTC
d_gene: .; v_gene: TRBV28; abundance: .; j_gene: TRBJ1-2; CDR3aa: CASSPGDGHYGYTF; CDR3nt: TGTGCCAGCAGTCCAGGGGACGGACACTATGGCTACACCTTC
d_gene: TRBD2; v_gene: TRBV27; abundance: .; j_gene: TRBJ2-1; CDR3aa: CASRTSGGANEQFF; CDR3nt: TGTGCCAGCAGAACTAGCGGGGGGGCCAATGAGCAGTTCTTC
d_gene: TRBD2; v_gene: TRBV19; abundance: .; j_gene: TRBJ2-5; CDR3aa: CASSGAGLAEETQYF; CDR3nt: TGTGCCAGTAGTGGGGCGGGACTAGCAGAAGAGACCCAGTACTTC
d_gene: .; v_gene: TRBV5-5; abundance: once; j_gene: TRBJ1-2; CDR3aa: CASSLSRVPYVNYGYTF; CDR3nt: TGTGCCAGCAGCTTGAGCAGGGTCCCTTATGTTAACTATGGCTACACCTTC
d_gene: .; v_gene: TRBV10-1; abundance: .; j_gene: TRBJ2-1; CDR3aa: CASSESSQVGQQFF; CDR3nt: TGCGCCAGCAGTGAGTCGTCTCAGGTCGGTCAGCAGTTCTTC
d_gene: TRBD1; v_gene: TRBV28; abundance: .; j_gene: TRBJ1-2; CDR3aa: CASSTGTGLMVTWVTF; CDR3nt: TGTGCCAGCAGTACCGGGACAGGGCTAATGGTCACTTGGGTCACCTTC
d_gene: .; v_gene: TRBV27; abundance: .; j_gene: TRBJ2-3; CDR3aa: CASTERDTQYF; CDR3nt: TGTGCCAGCACCGAGAGGGATACGCAGTATTTT
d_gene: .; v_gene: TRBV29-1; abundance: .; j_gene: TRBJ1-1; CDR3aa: CSVARYLIERTGLNTEAFF; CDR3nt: TGCAGCGTAGCTAGATATTTAATAGAACGTACGGGTTTGAACACTGAAGCTTTCTTT
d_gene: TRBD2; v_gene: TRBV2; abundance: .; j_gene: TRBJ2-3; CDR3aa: CASLGLAGLGTQYF; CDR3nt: TGTGCCAGCTTGGGACTAGCGGGACTCGGTACGCAGTATTTT
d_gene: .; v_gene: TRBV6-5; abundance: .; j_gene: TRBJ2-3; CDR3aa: CASSYSLDQGTQYF; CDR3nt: TGTGCCAGCAGTTACTCTTTGGACCAGGGGACGCAGTATTTT
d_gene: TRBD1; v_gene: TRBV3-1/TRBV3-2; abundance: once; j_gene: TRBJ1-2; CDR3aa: CASRAGGRDPNYGYTF; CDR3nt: TGTGCCAGCAGAGCAGGGGGCCGAGACCCTAACTATGGCTACACCTTC
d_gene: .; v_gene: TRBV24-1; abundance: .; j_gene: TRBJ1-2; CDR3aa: CATSDLSGRDGYTF; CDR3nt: TGTGCCACCAGTGATCTCTCCGGGAGGGATGGCTACACCTTC
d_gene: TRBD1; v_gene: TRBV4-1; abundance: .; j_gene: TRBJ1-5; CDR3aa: CASSHGEGGADQPQHF; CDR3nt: TGCGCCAGCAGCCACGGTGAAGGGGGCGCGGATCAGCCCCAGCATTTT
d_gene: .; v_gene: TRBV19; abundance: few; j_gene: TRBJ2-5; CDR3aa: CASSIGRLQETQYF; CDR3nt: TGTGCCAGTAGTATAGGCCGGTTACAAGAGACCCAGTACTTC
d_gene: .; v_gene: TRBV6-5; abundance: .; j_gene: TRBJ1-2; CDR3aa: CASRGALANYGYTF; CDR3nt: TGTGCCAGCAGGGGCGCCTTAGCTAACTATGGCTACACCTTC
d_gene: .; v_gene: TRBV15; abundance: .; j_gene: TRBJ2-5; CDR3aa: CATSRDSAHGTQYF; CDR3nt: TGTGCCACCAGCCGGGACTCAGCACACGGGACCCAGTACTTC
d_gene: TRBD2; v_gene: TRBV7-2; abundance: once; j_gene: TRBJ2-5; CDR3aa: CASSLLLAGGVSQETQYF; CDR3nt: TGTGCCAGCAGCTTATTACTAGCGGGGGGCGTTTCACAAGAGACCCAGTACTTC
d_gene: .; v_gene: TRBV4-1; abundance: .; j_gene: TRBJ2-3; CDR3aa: CASSHDTTGSGTDTQYF; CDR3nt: TGCGCCAGCAGCCATGACACGACGGGGAGCGGCACAGATACGCAGTATTTT
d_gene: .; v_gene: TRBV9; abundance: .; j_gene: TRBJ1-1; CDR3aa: CASSPTPGANTEAFF; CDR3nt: TGTGCCAGCAGCCCCACCCCAGGCGCGAACACTGAAGCTTTCTTT
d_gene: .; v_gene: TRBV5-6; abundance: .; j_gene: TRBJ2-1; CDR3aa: CASSFGGNNEQFF; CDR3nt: TGTGCCAGCAGCTTTGGAGGGAACAATGAGCAGTTCTTC
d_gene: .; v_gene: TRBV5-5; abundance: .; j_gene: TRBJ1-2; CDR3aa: CASSLGAGIGYTF; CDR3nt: TGTGCCAGCAGCCTGGGGGCGGGGATTGGCTACACCTTC
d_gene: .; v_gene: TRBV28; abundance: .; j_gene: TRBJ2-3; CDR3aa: CASGDKRTDTQYF; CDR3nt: TGTGCCAGCGGGGACAAACGCACAGATACGCAGTATTTT
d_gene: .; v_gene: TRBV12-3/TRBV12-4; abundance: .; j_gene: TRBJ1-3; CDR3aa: CASQGQGNTIYF; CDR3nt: TGTGCCAGCCAGGGGCAGGGAAACACCATATATTTT
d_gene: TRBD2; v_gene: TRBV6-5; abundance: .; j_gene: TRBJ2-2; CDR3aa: CATSAGGRTGELFF; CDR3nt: TGTGCCACCTCAGCGGGGGGGCGAACCGGGGAGCTGTTTTTT
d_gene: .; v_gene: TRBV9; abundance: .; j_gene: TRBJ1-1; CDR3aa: CASSAPGNTEAFF; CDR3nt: TGTGCCAGCAGCGCACCGGGGAACACTGAAGCTTTCTTT